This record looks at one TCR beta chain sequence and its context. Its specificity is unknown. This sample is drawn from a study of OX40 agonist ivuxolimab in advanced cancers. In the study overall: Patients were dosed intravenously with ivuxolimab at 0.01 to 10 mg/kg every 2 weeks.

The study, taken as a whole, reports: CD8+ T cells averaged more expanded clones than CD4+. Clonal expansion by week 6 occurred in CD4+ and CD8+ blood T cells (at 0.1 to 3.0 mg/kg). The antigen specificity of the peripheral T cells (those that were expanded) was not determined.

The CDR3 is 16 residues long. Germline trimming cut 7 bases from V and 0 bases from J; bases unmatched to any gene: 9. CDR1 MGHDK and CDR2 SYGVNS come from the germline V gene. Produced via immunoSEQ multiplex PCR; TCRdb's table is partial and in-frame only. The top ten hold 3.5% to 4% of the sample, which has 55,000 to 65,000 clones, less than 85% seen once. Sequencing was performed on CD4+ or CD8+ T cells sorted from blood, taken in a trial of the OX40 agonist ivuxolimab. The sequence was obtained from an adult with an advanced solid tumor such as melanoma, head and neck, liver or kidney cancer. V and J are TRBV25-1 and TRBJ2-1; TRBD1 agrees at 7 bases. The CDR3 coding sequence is TGTGCCAGCACCCCTAAGACAGGGAGCTCCTACAATGAGCAGTTCTTC. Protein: CASTPKTGSSYNEQFF. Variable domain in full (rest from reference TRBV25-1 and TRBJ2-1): EADIYQTPRYLVIGTGKKITLECSQTMGHDKMYWYQQDPGMELHLIHYSYGVNSTEKGDLSSESTVSRIRTEHFPLTLESARPSHTSQYLCASTPKTGSSYNEQFFGPGTRLTVL.